Listed below are T cell receptor beta chains from one sample, sequenced in a study of blood T cell repertoires in COVID-19. Measured with immunoSEQ multiplex PCR; TCRdb has only the in-frame clones, and not every one. The sample yields about 74,000 clones, more than 90% seen once. Material: peripheral blood. These receptors were collected from a human donor in a cohort sampled during active COVID-19. CDR3s include the opening cysteine and the closing phenylalanine or tryptophan. D genes are given only for firm matches. A clone size is listed for some rows: how often the clone was seen (once, few, many), or a class if it is expanded.

abundance,d_gene,v_gene,j_gene,CDR3nt,CDR3aa
-,-,TRBV18,TRBJ1-5,TGTGCCAGCTCGCTAGACTCATCCGGGCCCCAGCATTTT,CASSLDSSGPQHF
-,-,TRBV12-3/TRBV12-4,TRBJ1-1,TGTGCCAGCAGTTTCGGGGAGGACACTGAAGCTTTCTTT,CASSFGEDTEAFF
-,-,TRBV6-6,TRBJ2-7,TGTGCCAGCAGTCCATGGGGCCCTGGATACGAGCAGTACTTC,CASSPWGPGYEQYF
-,-,TRBV19,TRBJ2-1,TGTGCCAGTAGTCTTCAGGGGGGCTCCTACAATGAGCAGTTCTTC,CASSLQGGSYNEQFF
-,TRBD1,TRBV5-1,TRBJ2-2,TGCGCCAGCAGCTTTGGCAGGGGGCGCGGCAACACCGGGGAGCTGTTTTTT,CASSFGRGRGNTGELFF
-,-,TRBV6-1,TRBJ1-5,TGTGCCAGCAGTGAAGCGCCTCTGCCTAATAGCAATCAGCCCCAGCATTTT,CASSEAPLPNSNQPQHF
-,-,TRBV7-9,TRBJ2-5,TGTGCCAGCAGCCGAGGGGCTAGCGCGGATGAGACCCAGTACTTC,CASSRGASADETQYF
-,-,TRBV19,TRBJ2-7,TGTGCCAGTAGTCGTCTAGCCGAGAGCTACGAGCAGTACTTC,CASSRLAESYEQYF
-,TRBD1,TRBV11-2,TRBJ2-1,TGTGCCAGCAGAACCTTCAGGGGGAGCACCTACAATGAGCAGTTCTTC,CASRTFRGSTYNEQFF
once,TRBD2,TRBV27,TRBJ2-3,TGTGCCAGCAGGCTAGCGGGGAGGGAATCAGATACGCAGTATTTT,CASRLAGRESDTQYF
-,TRBD1,TRBV4-2,TRBJ2-3,TGTGCCAGCAGCCAAGATGGGGGACAGGGTGCAGATACGCAGTATTTT,CASSQDGGQGADTQYF
-,TRBD1,TRBV5-1,TRBJ2-1,TGCGCCAGCCACCCCAGGACAGGCTACAATGAGCAGTTCTTC,CASHPRTGYNEQFF
-,TRBD2,TRBV6-6,TRBJ2-2,TGTGCCAGCAGTCCTAGCGGGAGGGTTGGGAACACCGGGGAGCTGTTTTTT,CASSPSGRVGNTGELFF
-,TRBD1,TRBV27,TRBJ2-3,TGTGCCAGCAGTTTTCCCCGACAGGGTGATACGCAGTATTTT,CASSFPRQGDTQYF
-,-,TRBV9,TRBJ2-1,TGTGCCAGCAGCGTCAACAGTGTCTCCTACAATGAGCAGTTCTTC,CASSVNSVSYNEQFF
-,-,TRBV28,TRBJ2-6,TGTGCCAGCAGTCCCCGGGAGTCTGGGGCCAACGTCCTGACTTTC,CASSPRESGANVLTF
-,TRBD1,TRBV19,TRBJ2-1,TGTGCCAGTAGACACAGGGGCCTTAATGAGCAGTTCTTC,CASRHRGLNEQFF
-,TRBD2,TRBV11-2,TRBJ2-1,TGTGCCAGCAGCTTAGGTAGAGCGGGAGCCAATGAGCAGTTCTTC,CASSLGRAGANEQFF
once,-,TRBV6-6,TRBJ1-1,TGTGCCAGCAGTCCGCCCGGAAGGGGCACTGAAGCTTTCTTT,CASSPPGRGTEAFF
-,-,TRBV6-5,TRBJ1-2,TGTGCCAGCACCAGATCCCCTAACTATGGCTACACCTTC,CASTRSPNYGYTF
-,TRBD1,TRBV28,TRBJ2-7,TGTGCCAGCAGTTTATATTCGGACAGGGGTAACGAGCAGTACTTC,CASSLYSDRGNEQYF
-,-,TRBV10-3,TRBJ1-5,TGTGCCATCAGAAACGGGAGTAACTTCAATCAGCCCCAGCATTTT,CAIRNGSNFNQPQHF
once,-,TRBV29-1,TRBJ2-7,TGCAGCGTTGGGGCGGGGACGAACTACGAGCAGTACTTC,CSVGAGTNYEQYF
once,TRBD2,TRBV27,TRBJ2-5,TGTGCCAGCAGTTTCGGGACTAGCGTTGAGACCCAGTACTTC,CASSFGTSVETQYF
-,-,TRBV4-2,TRBJ2-2,TGTGCCAGCAGCCAACTGCGCGGGCAGAACACCGGGGAGCTGTTTTTT,CASSQLRGQNTGELFF
-,TRBD2,TRBV6-2/TRBV6-3,TRBJ2-5,TGTGCCAGCAGTTACTCTTCTTGGGGCTCTAGCGGGATGGGAGAGACCCAGTACTTC,CASSYSSWGSSGMGETQYF
-,-,TRBV11-2,TRBJ2-7,TGTGCCAGCAGCCGCGAACTTACAGGGCTACCCTACGAGCAGTACTTC,CASSRELTGLPYEQYF
once,TRBD1,TRBV9,TRBJ2-5,TGTGCCAGCAGCGTAGAGGGGGACAGCCAGACCCAGTACTTC,CASSVEGDSQTQYF